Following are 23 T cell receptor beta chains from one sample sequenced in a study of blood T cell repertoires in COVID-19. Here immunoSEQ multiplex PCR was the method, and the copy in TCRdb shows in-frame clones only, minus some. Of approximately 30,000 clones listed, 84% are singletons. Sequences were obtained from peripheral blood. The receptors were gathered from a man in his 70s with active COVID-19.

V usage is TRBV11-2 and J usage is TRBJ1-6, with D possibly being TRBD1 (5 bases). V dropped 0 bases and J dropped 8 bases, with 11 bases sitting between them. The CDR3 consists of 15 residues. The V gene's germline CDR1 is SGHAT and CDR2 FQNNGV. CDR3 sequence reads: CASSLDRAGHSPLHF. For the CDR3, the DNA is TGTGCCAGCAGCTTAGACAGGGCAGGGCATTCACCCCTCCACTTT.

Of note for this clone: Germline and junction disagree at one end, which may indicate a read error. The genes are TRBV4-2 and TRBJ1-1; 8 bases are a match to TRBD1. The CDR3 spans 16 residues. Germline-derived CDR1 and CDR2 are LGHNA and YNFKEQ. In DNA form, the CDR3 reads TGTGCCAGCACCCAATGGTTGGACAGGGCCAACACTGAAGCTTTCTTT. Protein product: CASTQWLDRANTEAFF.

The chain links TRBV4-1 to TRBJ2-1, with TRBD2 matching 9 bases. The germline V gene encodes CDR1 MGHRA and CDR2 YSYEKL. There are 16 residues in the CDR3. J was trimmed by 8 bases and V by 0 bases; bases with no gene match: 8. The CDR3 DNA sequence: TGCGCCAGCAGCCAAGAAGGCCGCGGGGGGGCCGATGAGCAGTTCTTC. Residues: CASSQEGRGGADEQFF.

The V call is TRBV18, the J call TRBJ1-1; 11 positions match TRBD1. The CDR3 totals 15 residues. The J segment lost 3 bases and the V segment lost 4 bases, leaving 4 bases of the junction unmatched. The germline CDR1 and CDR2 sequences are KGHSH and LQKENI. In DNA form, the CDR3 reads TGTGCCAGCTCACAAGGGACAGGGGGGTACACTGAAGCTTTCTTT. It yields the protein CASSQGTGGYTEAFF. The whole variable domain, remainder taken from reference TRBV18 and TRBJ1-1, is NAGVMQNPRHLVRRRGQEARLRCSPMKGHSHVYWYRQLPEEGLKFMVYLQKENIIDESGMPKERFSAEFPKEGPSILRIQQVVRGDSAAYFCASSQGTGGYTEAFFGQGTRLTVV.

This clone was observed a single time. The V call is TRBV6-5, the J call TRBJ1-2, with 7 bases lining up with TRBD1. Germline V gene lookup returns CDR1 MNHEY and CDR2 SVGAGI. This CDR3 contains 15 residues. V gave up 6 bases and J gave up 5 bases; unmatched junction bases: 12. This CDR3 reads CASSQDLGGWYGYTF. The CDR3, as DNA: TGTGCCAGCAGCCAGGATCTAGGGGGCTGGTATGGCTACACCTTC.

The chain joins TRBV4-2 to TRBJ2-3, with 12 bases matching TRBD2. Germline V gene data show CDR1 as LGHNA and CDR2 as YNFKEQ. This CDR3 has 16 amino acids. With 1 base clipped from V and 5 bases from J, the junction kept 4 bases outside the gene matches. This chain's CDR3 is CASSQVVLAGGDTQYF. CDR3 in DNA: TGTGCCAGCAGCCAAGTGGTACTAGCGGGGGGAGATACGCAGTATTTT.

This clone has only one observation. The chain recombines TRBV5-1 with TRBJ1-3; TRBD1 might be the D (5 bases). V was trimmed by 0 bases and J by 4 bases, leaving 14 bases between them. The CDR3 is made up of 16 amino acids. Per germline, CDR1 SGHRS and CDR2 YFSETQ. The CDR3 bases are TGCGCCAGCAGCTTGGAGCCCCAGGGCGCAGGAAACACCATATATTTT. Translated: CASSLEPQGAGNTIYF.

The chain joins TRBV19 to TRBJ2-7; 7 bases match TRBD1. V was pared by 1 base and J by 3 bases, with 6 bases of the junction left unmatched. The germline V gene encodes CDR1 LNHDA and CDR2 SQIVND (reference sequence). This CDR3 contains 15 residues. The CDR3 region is CASSIAPGGSYEQYF. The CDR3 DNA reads TGTGCCAGTAGTATAGCCCCAGGGGGAAGCTACGAGCAGTACTTC.

CDR3: CASSLAPQNTEAFF. The CDR3 DNA sequence: TGTGCCAGCAGCTTGGCCCCCCAGAACACTGAAGCTTTCTTT. The chain employs TRBV5-5 and TRBJ1-1; no definite D call. Per the germline V gene, CDR1 is SGHKS and CDR2 is YYEKEE (reference sequence). Trimming left V 0 bases short and J 1 base short, with 7 bases between. The CDR3 is made up of 14 amino acids.

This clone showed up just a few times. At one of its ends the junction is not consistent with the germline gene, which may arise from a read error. CDR3 nucleotide sequence: TGTGCCAGCAGAGAAGACAGACATTATCAGCCCCAGCATTTT. It yields the protein CASREDRHYQPQHF. J is TRBJ1-5 and V is TRBV2; D may be TRBD1 (5 bases). Germline V lookup: CDR1 SNHLY, CDR2 FYNNEI. CDR3 length equals 14 residues.

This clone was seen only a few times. CDR3 nucleotide sequence: TGTGCCACCAGCCCAAGGGGGCTGGGCACCGGGGAGCTGTTTTTT. Residues: CATSPRGLGTGELFF. The rearrangement links TRBV24-1 to TRBJ2-2, with 7 positions matching TRBD1. Germline CDR1 is KGHDR and CDR2 is SFDVKD. J gave up 4 bases and V 7 bases, and 8 bases lay outside the gene matches. The CDR3 contains 15 residues.

The CDR3 is CASSQPGQRGYNEQFF. The CDR3 DNA sequence: TGCGCCAGCAGCCAACCGGGACAGCGTGGCTACAATGAGCAGTTCTTC. This chain joins TRBV4-1 and TRBJ2-1; 7 bases map to TRBD1. V dropped 2 bases and J dropped 3; count of bases not matched to a gene: 7. The CDR3 consists of 16 residues. The germline gives CDR1 MGHRA, CDR2 YSYEKL.

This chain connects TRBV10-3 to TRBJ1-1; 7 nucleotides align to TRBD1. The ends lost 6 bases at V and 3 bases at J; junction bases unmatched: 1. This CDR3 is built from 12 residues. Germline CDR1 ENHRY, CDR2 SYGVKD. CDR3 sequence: CAISGTDTEAFF. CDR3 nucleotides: TGTGCCATCAGCGGGACAGACACTGAAGCTTTCTTT.

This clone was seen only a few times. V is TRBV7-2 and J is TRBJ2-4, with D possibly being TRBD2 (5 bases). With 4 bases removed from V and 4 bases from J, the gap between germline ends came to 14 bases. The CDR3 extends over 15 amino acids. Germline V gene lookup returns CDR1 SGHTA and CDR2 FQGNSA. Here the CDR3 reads CASSSTRGGKNIQYF. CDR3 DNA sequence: TGTGCCAGCAGCTCCACCCGTGGAGGAAAAAACATTCAGTACTTC.

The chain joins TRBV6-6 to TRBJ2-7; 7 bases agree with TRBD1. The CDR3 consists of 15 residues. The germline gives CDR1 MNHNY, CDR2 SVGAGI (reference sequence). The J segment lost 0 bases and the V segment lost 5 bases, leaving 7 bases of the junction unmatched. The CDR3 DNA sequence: TGTGCCAGCAGTCCCCTTTGGGACAGCTCCTACGAGCAGTACTTC. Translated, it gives CASSPLWDSSYEQYF.

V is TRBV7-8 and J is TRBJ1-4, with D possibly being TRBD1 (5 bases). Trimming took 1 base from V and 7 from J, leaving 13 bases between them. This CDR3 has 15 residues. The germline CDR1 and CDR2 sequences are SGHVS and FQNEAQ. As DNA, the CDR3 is TGTGCCAGCAGCTTAGGGCCGGGGGTAGTTGAAAAACTGTTTTTT. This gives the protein CASSLGPGVVEKLFF. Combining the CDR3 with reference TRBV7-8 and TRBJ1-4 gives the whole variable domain GAGVSQSPRYKVAKRGQDVALRCDPISGHVSLFWYQQALGQGPEFLTYFQNEAQLDKSGLPSDRFFAERPEGSVSTLKIQRTQQEDSAVYLCASSLGPGVVEKLFFGSGTQLSVL.

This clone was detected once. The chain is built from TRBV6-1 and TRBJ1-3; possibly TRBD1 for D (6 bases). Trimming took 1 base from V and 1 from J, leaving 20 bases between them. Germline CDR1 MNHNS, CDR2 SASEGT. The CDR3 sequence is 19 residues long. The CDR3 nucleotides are TGTGCCAGCAGTGAAGGGACAGACAGATATTTCGCGTCTGGAAACACCATATATTTT. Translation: CASSEGTDRYFASGNTIYF.

CDR3 in amino acids: CASSPGGSRYF. CDR3 sequence (DNA): TGTGCCAGCAGCCCAGGGGGGTCCCGGTACTTC. The chain carries TRBV12-3 or TRBV12-4 and TRBJ2-5; TRBD1 might be the D (7 bases). Trimming left V 6 bases short and J 13 bases short, with 15 bases between. This CDR3 comprises 11 residues.

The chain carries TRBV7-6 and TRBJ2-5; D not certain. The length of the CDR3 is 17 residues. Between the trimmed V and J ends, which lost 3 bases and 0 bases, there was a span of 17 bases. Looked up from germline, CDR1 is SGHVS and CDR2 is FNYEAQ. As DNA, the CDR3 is TGTGCCAGCAGCTTCCCCGAGGCACCAACCTACCAAGAGACCCAGTACTTC. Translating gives CASSFPEAPTYQETQYF.

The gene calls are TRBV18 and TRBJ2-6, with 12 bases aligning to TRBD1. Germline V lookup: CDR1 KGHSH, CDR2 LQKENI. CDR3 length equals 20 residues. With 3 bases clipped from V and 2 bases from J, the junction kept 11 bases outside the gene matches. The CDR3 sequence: CASSPRTPGQGAAGANVLTF. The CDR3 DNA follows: TGTGCCAGCTCACCGAGGACACCGGGACAGGGGGCGGCTGGGGCCAACGTCCTGACTTTC.

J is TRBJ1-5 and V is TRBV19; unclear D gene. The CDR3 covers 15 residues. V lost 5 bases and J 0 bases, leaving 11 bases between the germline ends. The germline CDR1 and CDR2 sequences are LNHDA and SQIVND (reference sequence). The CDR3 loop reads CASSSPGNSNQPQHF. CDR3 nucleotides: TGTGCCAGTAGTTCCCCTGGCAATAGCAATCAGCCCCAGCATTTT.

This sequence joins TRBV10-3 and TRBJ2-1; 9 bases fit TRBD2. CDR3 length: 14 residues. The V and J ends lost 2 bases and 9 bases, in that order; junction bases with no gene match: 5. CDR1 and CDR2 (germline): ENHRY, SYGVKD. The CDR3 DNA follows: TGTGCCATCAGTGAGGCGGGGGGGCCAAGTGAGCAGTTCTTC. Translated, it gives CAISEAGGPSEQFF.

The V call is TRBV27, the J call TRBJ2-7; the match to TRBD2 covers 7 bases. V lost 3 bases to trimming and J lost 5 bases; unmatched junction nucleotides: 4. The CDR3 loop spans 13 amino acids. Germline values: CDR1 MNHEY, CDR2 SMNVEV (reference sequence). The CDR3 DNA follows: TGTGCCAGCAGTTTCCGGGAGGCGGACGAGCAGTACTTC. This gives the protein CASSFREADEQYF.